This record covers a single T cell receptor beta chain. The record originates from a study of CD8 T cells in Susac syndrome. V lost 6 bases and J lost 0; bases outside the gene matches: 8. Germline-derived CDR1 and CDR2 are MNHNY and SVGAGI (reference sequence). The CDR3 contains 15 residues. TCR beta sequencing was performed on blood CD8+ and CD4+ T cells. It was treatment-naive patients with stable or active relapsing-remitting disease who made up the multiple sclerosis controls. RNA, at about 0.45 to 1 ug, was reverse transcribed with random hexamers. TCRdb passed the immunoSEQ multiplex PCR reads through MiXCR, listing each CDR3 protein once. The data contain about 210,000 distinct CDR3 sequences, about 95% of them singletons.

Source material: CD4+ T cells from PBMCs. The receptor was isolated from a human donor with multiple sclerosis. The chain joins TRBV6-6 to TRBJ2-7, with TRBD2 matching 7 bases. As DNA, the CDR3 is TGTGCCAGCAGGCCGCAGCCTAGCGGCTCCTACGAGCAGTACTTC. Its translation is CASRPQPSGSYEQYF.